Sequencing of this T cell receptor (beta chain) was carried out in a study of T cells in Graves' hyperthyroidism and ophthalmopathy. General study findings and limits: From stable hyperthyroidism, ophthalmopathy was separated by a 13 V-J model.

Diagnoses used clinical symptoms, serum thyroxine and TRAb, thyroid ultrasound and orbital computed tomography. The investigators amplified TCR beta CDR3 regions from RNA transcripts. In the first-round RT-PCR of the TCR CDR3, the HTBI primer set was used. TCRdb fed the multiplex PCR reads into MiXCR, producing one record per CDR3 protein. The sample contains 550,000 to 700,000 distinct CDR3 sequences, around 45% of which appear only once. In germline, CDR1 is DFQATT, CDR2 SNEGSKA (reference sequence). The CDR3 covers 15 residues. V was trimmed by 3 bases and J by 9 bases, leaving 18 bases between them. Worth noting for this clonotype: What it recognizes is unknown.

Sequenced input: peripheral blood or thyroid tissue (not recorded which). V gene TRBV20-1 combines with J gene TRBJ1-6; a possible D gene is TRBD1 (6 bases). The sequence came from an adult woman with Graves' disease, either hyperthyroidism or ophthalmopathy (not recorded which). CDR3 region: CSASPAGQSGSPLHF. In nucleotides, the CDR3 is TGCAGTGCTAGCCCCGCTGGACAGTCAGGTTCACCCCTCCACTTT.